This T cell receptor beta chain was sequenced for a study of T-cell memory formation after mild COVID-19. This clonotype was seen only a few times. Each CDR3 protein is one row after TCRdb ran MiXCR on the 5' RACE reads. Among about 430,000 distinct CDR3 sequences, 20% to 25% were seen once, and the ten largest hold roughly 8.7%. CDR3 length: 13 amino acids. Unmatched junction bases numbered 6, after V lost 6 bases and J lost 5 bases. The receptor was derived from an adult woman who had mild COVID-19 (a few samples of this study predate the infection). Cell type and time point are not known. The rearrangement joins TRBV12-3 or TRBV12-4 to TRBJ2-5; TRBD2 matches at 7 bases. Sequenced input: PBMCs or a T cell subset sorted from them (not recorded which). The CDR3 DNA is TGTGCCAGCAGGCGGGGGTTCGGGGAGACCCAGTACTTC. This encodes CASRRGFGETQYF.